These T cell receptor beta chains were read from a single sample in a study of blood T cells in healthy people across ages. MiXCR, run by TCRdb on the 5' RACE reads, gives a single entry per CDR3 protein. The sample consists of fewer than 2,000,000 distinct CDR3 sequences, around 42% of them appearing once. The sequencing input was blood. Source of these receptors: a human donor in good health. The CDR3 runs from the conserved cysteine through the conserved F or W. The D gene is left open where the match is weak. Rows give clone size only sometimes, using once, few, many, or a class for an expanded clone.

v_call: TRBV4-1; j_call: TRBJ1-2; clone_size: many; d_call: -; cdr3_aa: CASSQDWGREYGYTF; cdr3_nt: TGCGCCAGCAGCCAAGATTGGGGGCGAGAGTATGGCTACACCTTC
v_call: TRBV6-5; j_call: TRBJ2-7; clone_size: many; d_call: -; cdr3_aa: CASSYRRPSQTYEQYF; cdr3_nt: TGTGCCAGCAGTTATAGAAGGCCGAGTCAAACCTACGAGCAGTACTTC
v_call: TRBV29-1; j_call: TRBJ2-1; clone_size: few; d_call: -; cdr3_aa: CSVYLWGSPYNEQFF; cdr3_nt: TGCAGCGTTTATCTTTGGGGGTCACCCTACAATGAGCAGTTCTTC
v_call: TRBV12-3/TRBV12-4; j_call: TRBJ2-1; clone_size: -; d_call: -; cdr3_aa: CASSRTNYNEQFF; cdr3_nt: TGTGCCAGCAGCCGGACAAACTACAATGAGCAGTTCTTC
v_call: TRBV29-1; j_call: TRBJ1-2; clone_size: -; d_call: -; cdr3_aa: CSARTTANYGYTF; cdr3_nt: TGCAGCGCCCGAACTACAGCTAACTATGGCTACACCTTC
v_call: TRBV28; j_call: TRBJ1-2; clone_size: few; d_call: -; cdr3_aa: CASSPHGGNGYTF; cdr3_nt: TGTGCCAGCAGCCCACATGGGGGGAATGGCTACACCTTC
v_call: TRBV7-2; j_call: TRBJ2-2; clone_size: once; d_call: TRBD2; cdr3_aa: CASSPTSGGAGGELFF; cdr3_nt: TGTGCCAGCAGCCCTACTAGCGGGGGGGCTGGCGGGGAGCTGTTTTTT
v_call: TRBV20-1; j_call: TRBJ2-3; clone_size: -; d_call: TRBD2; cdr3_aa: CSAPTSPQDTQYF; cdr3_nt: TGCAGTGCCCCGACTAGCCCTCAAGATACGCAGTATTTT
v_call: TRBV12-3/TRBV12-4; j_call: TRBJ2-3; clone_size: few; d_call: -; cdr3_aa: CASSRLRNADTQYF; cdr3_nt: TGTGCCAGCAGTCGGCTTCGAAACGCAGATACGCAGTATTTT
v_call: TRBV20-1; j_call: TRBJ2-1; clone_size: -; d_call: -; cdr3_aa: CSAREGQGNYNEQFF; cdr3_nt: TGCAGTGCTAGAGAAGGGCAGGGTAACTACAATGAGCAGTTCTTC
v_call: TRBV7-2; j_call: TRBJ2-1; clone_size: many; d_call: TRBD2; cdr3_aa: CASSLVGGSSYNEQFF; cdr3_nt: TGTGCCAGCAGCTTAGTGGGGGGGAGCTCCTACAATGAGCAGTTCTTC
v_call: TRBV5-1; j_call: TRBJ2-1; clone_size: -; d_call: -; cdr3_aa: CASSFPDRYNEQFF; cdr3_nt: TGCGCCAGCAGCTTCCCCGACAGATACAATGAGCAGTTCTTC
v_call: TRBV20-1; j_call: TRBJ2-1; clone_size: -; d_call: -; cdr3_aa: CSAKTGINEQFF; cdr3_nt: TGCAGTGCTAAAACAGGGATTAATGAGCAGTTCTTC
v_call: TRBV20-1; j_call: TRBJ1-1; clone_size: -; d_call: -; cdr3_aa: CSARSVGVEAFF; cdr3_nt: TGCAGTGCTAGGTCGGTCGGGGTTGAAGCTTTCTTT
v_call: TRBV4-3; j_call: TRBJ2-7; clone_size: few; d_call: -; cdr3_aa: CASSQEVGEGYYEQYF; cdr3_nt: TGCGCCAGCAGCCAAGAAGTGGGGGAAGGATACTACGAGCAGTACTTC
v_call: TRBV29-1; j_call: TRBJ2-3; clone_size: -; d_call: -; cdr3_aa: CCVEAPYIAGDTQYF; cdr3_nt: TGCTGCGTTGAAGCCCCTTATATAGCAGGCGATACGCAGTATTTT
v_call: TRBV20-1; j_call: TRBJ1-5; clone_size: few; d_call: -; cdr3_aa: CSARELGNSNQPQHF; cdr3_nt: TGCAGTGCTAGAGAATTGGGCAATAGCAATCAGCCCCAGCATTTT
v_call: TRBV7-2; j_call: TRBJ2-5; clone_size: many; d_call: TRBD1; cdr3_aa: CASSFDRGSQETQYF; cdr3_nt: TGTGCCAGCAGCTTCGACAGGGGCAGCCAAGAGACCCAGTACTTC
v_call: TRBV20-1; j_call: TRBJ2-1; clone_size: -; d_call: TRBD2; cdr3_aa: CSARDVSGGGVNEQFF; cdr3_nt: TGCAGTGCTAGAGATGTGAGCGGGGGGGGTGTCAATGAGCAGTTCTTC
v_call: TRBV4-3; j_call: TRBJ1-3; clone_size: -; d_call: TRBD1; cdr3_aa: CASSPSRGLLVGNTIYF; cdr3_nt: TGCGCCAGCAGCCCGAGCAGGGGGCTCTTGGTTGGAAACACCATATATTTT
v_call: TRBV12-3/TRBV12-4; j_call: TRBJ2-1; clone_size: -; d_call: TRBD1; cdr3_aa: CASSTSPRGTEQFF; cdr3_nt: TGTGCCAGCAGTACCTCCCCCAGGGGGACTGAGCAGTTCTTC
v_call: TRBV11-2; j_call: TRBJ2-3; clone_size: few; d_call: TRBD1; cdr3_aa: CASSFDRVTDTQYF; cdr3_nt: TGTGCCAGCAGTTTTGACAGGGTGACAGATACGCAGTATTTT
v_call: TRBV7-2; j_call: TRBJ1-2; clone_size: -; d_call: TRBD1; cdr3_aa: CASSLRGRVSGYTF; cdr3_nt: TGTGCCAGCAGCTTGAGGGGGCGTGTTTCTGGCTACACCTTC
v_call: TRBV9; j_call: TRBJ1-2; clone_size: few; d_call: -; cdr3_aa: CASSVAAAGGGYTF; cdr3_nt: TGTGCCAGCAGCGTAGCTGCGGCAGGAGGCGGCTACACCTTC
v_call: TRBV12-3/TRBV12-4; j_call: TRBJ2-1; clone_size: -; d_call: -; cdr3_aa: CASSPLRGHYNEQFF; cdr3_nt: TGTGCCAGCAGTCCCCTACGGGGGCATTACAATGAGCAGTTCTTC
v_call: TRBV29-1; j_call: TRBJ1-1; clone_size: few; d_call: TRBD1; cdr3_aa: CSVPRGGNTEAFF; cdr3_nt: TGCAGCGTTCCCAGGGGGGGGAACACTGAAGCTTTCTTT
v_call: TRBV28; j_call: TRBJ2-7; clone_size: -; d_call: -; cdr3_aa: CASSHGGTNEQYF; cdr3_nt: TGTGCCAGCAGCCATGGGGGCACGAACGAGCAGTACTTC
v_call: TRBV6-5; j_call: TRBJ2-3; clone_size: -; d_call: TRBD1; cdr3_aa: CASSETGASTDTQYF; cdr3_nt: TGTGCCAGCAGTGAGACAGGGGCCTCCACAGATACGCAGTATTTT
v_call: TRBV28; j_call: TRBJ1-4; clone_size: few; d_call: -; cdr3_aa: CASSDGGRDLFF; cdr3_nt: TGTGCCAGCAGCGACGGGGGGCGAGATCTGTTTTTT
v_call: TRBV5-5; j_call: TRBJ2-7; clone_size: -; d_call: -; cdr3_aa: CASSWILSSYEQYF; cdr3_nt: TGTGCCAGCAGCTGGATTCTAAGCTCCTACGAGCAGTACTTC
v_call: TRBV20-1; j_call: TRBJ2-7; clone_size: few; d_call: TRBD1; cdr3_aa: CSARRPGTGRMTYEQYF; cdr3_nt: TGCAGTGCTAGACGTCCCGGGACAGGGCGCATGACCTACGAGCAGTACTTC
v_call: TRBV20-1; j_call: TRBJ2-7; clone_size: few; d_call: -; cdr3_aa: CSAYRDSRRYF; cdr3_nt: TGCAGTGCTTACCGGGACTCCCGGCGGTACTTC
v_call: TRBV12-3/TRBV12-4; j_call: TRBJ2-7; clone_size: many; d_call: -; cdr3_aa: CASSFQFSSSEQYF; cdr3_nt: TGTGCCAGCAGTTTTCAATTTTCTTCGAGCGAGCAGTACTTC
v_call: TRBV7-2; j_call: TRBJ2-7; clone_size: many; d_call: TRBD1; cdr3_aa: CASSDGTGVYYEQYF; cdr3_nt: TGTGCCAGCAGCGACGGGACAGGGGTTTACTACGAGCAGTACTTC
v_call: TRBV11-2; j_call: TRBJ2-1; clone_size: few; d_call: TRBD2; cdr3_aa: CASSRGGPDNEQFF; cdr3_nt: TGTGCCAGCAGCAGGGGAGGGCCCGACAATGAGCAGTTCTTC
v_call: TRBV28; j_call: TRBJ2-6; clone_size: few; d_call: -; cdr3_aa: CASSKQESHSSDGANVLTF; cdr3_nt: TGTGCCAGCAGCAAACAGGAGTCTCACTCCTCGGACGGGGCCAACGTCCTGACTTTC
v_call: TRBV7-2; j_call: TRBJ2-5; clone_size: few; d_call: -; cdr3_aa: CASSFVTLQETQYF; cdr3_nt: TGTGCCAGCAGCTTCGTGACACTCCAAGAGACCCAGTACTTC
v_call: TRBV5-6; j_call: TRBJ2-4; clone_size: -; d_call: -; cdr3_aa: CASSNPGWNIQYF; cdr3_nt: TGTGCCAGCAGCAACCCAGGGTGGAACATTCAGTACTTC
v_call: TRBV3-1; j_call: TRBJ1-1; clone_size: -; d_call: -; cdr3_aa: CASSSNRETEAFF; cdr3_nt: TGTGCCAGCAGTTCCAACAGGGAAACTGAAGCTTTCTTT